The count of the clone carrying this T cell receptor (beta chain) is one. Its specificity is unknown. These data come from a study of T cell responses to AZD1222 COVID-19 vaccine. Trimming took off 2 bases at V and 2 bases at J, with 7 bases between the two ends. Germline V gives CDR1 MNHEY, CDR2 SMNVEV (reference sequence). The CDR3 runs 14 residues. Profiled with immunoSEQ multiplex PCR; TCRdb holds only in-frame clones, not every one. Of about 130,000 clones in the sample, under 95% were seen once. Study-wide results and caveats: Baseline antibody screening turned up just six seropositive AZD1222 recipients. It should be noted that donors were predominantly white British and more often female, and clonal diversity was possibly underestimated.

Source: peripheral blood, taken on day 0 of AZD1222 vaccination. The chain couples TRBV27 to TRBJ1-5; no clear D. The clonotype originates from an adult in good health. The CDR3 region is CASSLKAGNQPQHF. The CDR3 coding sequence is TGTGCCAGCAGTTTAAAGGCAGGCAATCAGCCCCAGCATTTT.